This T cell receptor (beta chain) was captured by sequencing in a study of post-analysis software for immune sequencing data. About the study: Included among the disease courses, which were recorded for the cohort, were relapsing-remitting, secondary progressive and progressive-relapsing multiple sclerosis. Study results and limitations: Patients showed TRBV5-6, TRBV5-1 and TRBV20-1 among four to six TRBV segments more frequent than in controls.

This clonotype has more than one count but fewer than ten. Its antigen is not known. cDNA libraries for TCR beta contained unique molecular identifiers. The T cell input of about 0.9 to 10 million gave around 540,000 cDNA molecules. TCRdb re-called the PCR reads with MiXCR, one entry per CDR3 protein. This sample has under 650,000 distinct CDR3 sequences, with around 47% found just once. This CDR3 contains 16 residues. CDR1 is SEHNR, CDR2 FQNEAQ, per germline (reference sequence). The trim removed 2 bases at V and 0 bases at J, leaving 5 bases unmatched. The source material was blood. This clonotype was obtained from a girl between 10 and 17 years old with multiple sclerosis. The chain has TRBV7-9 and TRBJ2-3; 7 nucleotides line up with TRBD2. CDR3 coding DNA: TGTGCCAGCAGCTTAAAAGGGCGGGGGAGCACAGATACGCAGTATTTT. Translating gives CASSLKGRGSTDTQYF.